Presented here are 25 T cell receptor beta chains from one specimen sequenced in a study of CD8+ T cells in alopecia areata. As for treatment: oral pan-JAK inhibitor, 5-10 mg twice daily. As the sequencing template, cDNA was produced by extracting RNA and reverse transcribing it. Assay used: immunoSEQ multiplex PCR; TCRdb lists only in-frame clones, some missing. The table records under 130,000 clones, around 86% of them present only once. This specimen consisted of CD8+ T cells sorted from blood, obtained at roughly week 30, from a patient treated with tofacitinib. The receptors derive from a human donor with alopecia areata.

This chain links TRBV30 with TRBJ2-1; no clear D gene. V was trimmed by 0 bases and J by 9 bases, leaving 9 bases between them. The CDR3 length is 12 residues. Germline assignment: CDR1 GTSNPN and CDR2 SVGIG (reference sequence). The CDR3: CAWSVLLSEQFF. Written as DNA, the CDR3 is TGTGCCTGGAGTGTACTACTCAGTGAGCAGTTCTTC.

J is TRBJ2-7 and V is TRBV27; D is perhaps TRBD1 or TRBD2 (6 bases each). This CDR3 has 13 residues. Germline V gene sequence: CDR1 MNHEY, CDR2 SMNVEV (reference sequence). V gave up 8 bases and J gave up 7 bases, with 18 bases separating them. The CDR3 spells CASSEPGAREQYF. CDR3 nucleotide sequence: TGTGCCAGCTCTGAGCCGGGGGCGAGAGAGCAGTACTTC.

The chain uses TRBV27 and TRBJ2-2; D ambiguous. CDR1 and CDR2 (germline): MNHEY, SMNVEV (reference sequence). This CDR3 is 12 amino acids long. The V end was cut by 3 bases, the J end by 1 base, with 0 bases between. The CDR3 nucleotides read TGTGCCAGCAGTTTGAACACCGGGGAGCTGTTTTTT. This gives the protein CASSLNTGELFF.

The gene calls are TRBV28 and TRBJ2-4; the D gene is possibly TRBD2 (6 bases). The V gene lost 4 bases and the J gene lost 2 bases, with 9 bases spanning the gap. Per the germline V gene, CDR1 is MDHEN and CDR2 is SYDVKM. The CDR3 covers 14 residues. The CDR3 spells CASSSGEPKNIQYF. CDR3 DNA: TGTGCCAGCAGTTCGGGGGAACCCAAAAACATTCAGTACTTC.

The J gene is TRBJ2-5, the V gene TRBV2, with 9 nucleotides matching TRBD1. TRBJ2-7 matches the DNA end more closely, so the J call is doubtful. Germline values: CDR1 SNHLY, CDR2 FYNNEI. The CDR3 runs to 14 residues. CDR3 sequence reads: CARGTGIALYEQYF. The CDR3 bases are TGTGCCAGGGGGACAGGGATTGCCCTCTACGAGCAGTACTTC.

The J gene is TRBJ2-2, the V gene TRBV27; D is undetermined. The germline CDR1 and CDR2 sequences are MNHEY and SMNVEV (reference sequence). This CDR3 spans 13 amino acids. V lost 0 bases to trimming and J lost 2 bases, with 1 base between them. The CDR3: CASSLSNTGELFF. The CDR3 nucleotides are TGTGCCAGCAGTTTATCCAACACCGGGGAGCTGTTTTTT.

V usage is TRBV7-2 and J usage is TRBJ2-3, with TRBD2 as a possible D gene (6 bases). The V end lost 4 bases, the J end lost 1 base, and 6 bases lay between the germline ends. The CDR3 spans 13 residues. Germline V lookup: CDR1 SGHTA, CDR2 FQGNSA. CDR3 protein: CASSSGGTDTQYF. The CDR3 DNA reads as TGTGCCAGCAGCTCGGGGGGCACAGATACGCAGTATTTT. Looking up the rest from reference TRBV7-2 and TRBJ2-3 gives the full variable domain: GAGVSQSPSNKVTEKGKDVELRCDPISGHTALYWYRQSLGQGLEFLIYFQGNSAPDKSGLPSDRFSAERTGGSVSTLTIQRTQQEDSAVYLCASSSGGTDTQYFGPGTRLTVL.

CDR3 sequence reads: CASSLATANTEAFF. The DNA for the CDR3 is TGTGCCAGCAGCTTAGCGACGGCGAACACTGAAGCTTTCTTT. V gene TRBV7-9 combines with J gene TRBJ1-1; D unclear. Between the trimmed V and J ends, which lost 0 bases and 1 base, there was a span of 6 bases. Germline V gene data show CDR1 as SEHNR and CDR2 as FQNEAQ (reference sequence). The CDR3 runs to 14 residues.

CDR3 sequence: CASSYEGNGAFF. Here the CDR3 DNA reads TGTGCCAGCAGCTATGAGGGTAACGGTGCTTTCTTT. V and J are TRBV5-4 and TRBJ1-1; no definite D call. The germline V gene encodes CDR1 SGHNT and CDR2 YYREEE (reference sequence). The CDR3 contains 12 residues. With 3 bases removed from V and 11 bases from J, the gap between germline ends came to 14 bases. The whole variable domain, filled in from reference TRBV5-4 and TRBJ1-1, reads ETGVTQSPTHLIKTRGQQVTLRCSSQSGHNTVSWYQQALGQGPQFIFQYYREEENGRGNFPPRFSGLQFPNYSSELNVNALELDDSALYLCASSYEGNGAFFGQGTRLTVV.

A few counts support this clone. Other DNA sequences in this specimen translate into the identical CDR3. The chain employs TRBV7-9 and TRBJ2-7, with D possibly being TRBD1 (6 bases). Trimming stripped 5 bases from V and 7 bases from J, with 9 bases between. From germline, CDR1 is SEHNR and CDR2 FQNEAQ (reference sequence). The CDR3 runs 11 residues. The CDR3 loop is CASSGTGEQYF. Here the CDR3 DNA reads TGTGCCAGCAGCGGAACAGGGGAGCAGTACTTC.

This clone was seen only a few times. This chain connects TRBV29-1 to TRBJ1-3; D is undetermined. Germline CDR1 is SQVTM and CDR2 is ANQGSEA. The CDR3 spans 12 residues. V was shortened by 4 bases and J by 4 bases, with 8 bases between the two germline ends. In nucleotides, the CDR3 is TGCAGCGTTGTGGAAGGAGGAAACACCATATATTTT. Protein product: CSVVEGGNTIYF.

The chain employs TRBV27 and TRBJ2-3; D remains ambiguous. Trimming removed 3 bases at V and 5 bases at J, with 6 bases between. In germline, CDR1 is MNHEY, CDR2 SMNVEV (reference sequence). CDR3 length equals 12 residues. For the CDR3, the DNA is TGTGCCAGCAGTTTTCGGAGAGATACGCAGTATTTT. Translation gives CASSFRRDTQYF.

V gene TRBV30 combines with J gene TRBJ1-1; D is uncertain. V was trimmed by 0 bases and J by 1 base, leaving 15 bases between them. The CDR3 totals 16 residues. CDR1 is GTSNPN and CDR2 is SVGIG in the germline V gene (reference sequence). CDR3 sequence: CAWSVPDFFRNTEAFF. The CDR3 DNA reads as TGTGCCTGGAGTGTCCCGGACTTTTTCCGGAACACTGAAGCTTTCTTT.

The rearrangement joins TRBV9 to TRBJ2-7; tentatively, D is TRBD1 (7 bases). CDR3 length: 16 amino acids. The V end lost 0 bases, the J end lost 1 base, and 14 bases lay between the germline ends. CDR1 is SGDLS, CDR2 YYNGEE, per germline. CDR3 in DNA: TGTGCCAGCAGCGTAGGAGGGGGGACAGTATCCTACGAGCAGTACTTC. Residues: CASSVGGGTVSYEQYF.

The chain combines TRBV11-2 with TRBJ1-1; no reliable D call. Deletions cut 0 bases from V and 2 bases from J, with 10 bases between. The CDR3 has 15 amino acids. Germline-derived CDR1 and CDR2 are SGHAT and FQNNGV. CDR3 nucleotide sequence: TGTGCCAGCAGCTTAGATGCGTCAGGAAACACTGAAGCTTTCTTT. Translation: CASSLDASGNTEAFF.

V and J are TRBV14 and TRBJ1-4, with D tentatively TRBD1 (6 bases). Trimming removed 0 bases from V and 5 bases from J, with 16 bases in between. CDR1 SGHDN and CDR2 FVKESK come from the germline V gene. There are 17 residues in the CDR3. CDR3 protein: CASSQDFGRGLNEKLFF. The CDR3 nucleotides read TGTGCCAGCAGCCAAGATTTCGGCAGGGGCTTAAATGAAAAACTGTTTTTT.

The chain recombines TRBV30 with TRBJ2-2, with 7 bases that match TRBD2. Unmatched junction bases numbered 2, after V lost 3 bases and J lost 1 base. The CDR3 runs 14 residues. CDR1 is GTSNPN, CDR2 SVGIG, per germline (reference sequence). The CDR3 region is CAWSPSGNTGELFF. The DNA for the CDR3 is TGTGCCTGGAGCCCTAGCGGGAACACCGGGGAGCTGTTTTTT. Full variable domain (remainder filled in from reference TRBV30 and TRBJ2-2): SQTIHQWPATLVQPVGSPLSLECTVEGTSNPNLYWYRQAAGRGLQLLFYSVGIGQISSEVPQNLSASRPQDRQFILSSKKLLLSDSGFYLCAWSPSGNTGELFFGEGSRLTVL.

This clone was picked up one time. The gene calls are TRBV5-4 and TRBJ2-3; a weak D match, TRBD1 (6 bases). In germline, CDR1 is SGHNT, CDR2 YYREEE (reference sequence). The V end lost 5 bases, the J end lost 2 bases, and 12 bases lay between the germline ends. The CDR3 loop spans 14 amino acids. CDR3 sequence: CASRQGGPTDTQYF. CDR3 nucleotide sequence: TGTGCCAGCAGACAGGGTGGACCCACAGATACGCAGTATTTT.

The V call is TRBV10-3, the J call TRBJ2-6; tentative D call: TRBD2 (6 bases). The CDR3 loop spans 19 amino acids. Germline CDR1 reads ENHRY; CDR2 reads SYGVKD. V shed 1 base and J shed 0 bases, with 16 bases lying between them. Here the CDR3 reads CAISELWSGGVSGANVLTF. DNA of the CDR3: TGTGCCATCAGTGAGTTATGGAGTGGCGGGGTCTCTGGGGCCAACGTCCTGACTTTC.

The chain has TRBV5-1 and TRBJ2-1; D is tentatively TRBD1 or TRBD2 (6 bases each). The germline CDR1 and CDR2 sequences are SGHRS and YFSETQ. This CDR3 has 15 amino acids. Trimming removed 2 bases at V and 2 bases at J, with 11 bases between. The chain's CDR3 is CASSFRGDAYNEQFF. The DNA for the CDR3 is TGCGCCAGCAGCTTTAGGGGGGATGCCTACAATGAGCAGTTCTTC. Full variable domain (outside the CDR3, taken from reference TRBV5-1 and TRBJ2-1): KAGVTQTPRYLIKTRGQQVTLSCSPISGHRSVSWYQQTPGQGLQFLFEYFSETQRNKGNFPGRFSGRQFSNSRSEMNVSTLELGDSALYLCASSFRGDAYNEQFFGPGTRLTVL.

This chain uses TRBV5-1 with TRBJ2-5; perhaps TRBD2 as D (5 bases). CDR1 is SGHRS and CDR2 is YFSETQ in the germline V gene. V lost 3 bases and J 0 bases, leaving 18 bases between the germline ends. The CDR3 is 17 residues long. CDR3 DNA: TGCGCCAGCAGCTCTGGAAGTGCTAGCAGGTACCAAGAGACCCAGTACTTC. Translating gives CASSSGSASRYQETQYF.

The J gene is TRBJ2-7, the V gene TRBV25-1; TRBD2 matches 9 bases. The CDR3 consists of 15 residues. Germline V gene lookup returns CDR1 MGHDK and CDR2 SYGVNS. Trimming removed 3 bases from V and 1 base from J; junction bases left unmatched: 4. CDR3 residues: CASSDGTSRSYEQYF. The DNA of the CDR3 is TGTGCCAGCAGTGACGGGACTAGCAGGTCCTACGAGCAGTACTTC.

The rearrangement uses TRBV2 and TRBJ2-3; 9 bases align to TRBD1. J gave up 3 bases and V 7 bases, and 5 bases lay outside the gene matches. CDR3 length: 14 residues. Germline loops: CDR1 SNHLY, CDR2 FYNNEI. The CDR3 spells CASTETGGTDTQYF. CDR3 DNA sequence: TGTGCCAGCACCGAGACAGGGGGGACAGATACGCAGTATTTT. Complete variable domain (other parts from reference TRBV2 and TRBJ2-3): EPEVTQTPSHQVTQMGQEVILRCVPISNHLYFYWYRQILGQKVEFLVSFYNNEISEKSEIFDDQFSVERPDGSNFTLKIRSTKLEDSAMYFCASTETGGTDTQYFGPGTRLTVL.

The chain recombines TRBV7-8 with TRBJ2-7, with D perhaps given as TRBD1 or TRBD2 (5 bases each). V dropped 5 bases and J dropped 3 bases, with 20 bases sitting between them. The CDR3 has 16 amino acids. Germline CDR1 reads SGHVS; CDR2 reads FQNEAQ. The CDR3 DNA is TGTGCCAGCAGCCAAGGGACCCCGACCAACGGCTACGAGCAGTACTTC. Protein product: CASSQGTPTNGYEQYF.

This chain uses TRBV30 with TRBJ1-1, with a weak D call TRBD1 (5 bases). The germline V gene encodes CDR1 GTSNPN and CDR2 SVGIG (reference sequence). CDR3 size: 14 residues. Trimming removed 3 bases from V and 1 base from J, with 12 bases in between. The chain's CDR3 is CAWRYPGGNTEAFF. The DNA of the CDR3 is TGTGCCTGGAGGTACCCTGGGGGGAACACTGAAGCTTTCTTT.